This T cell receptor beta chain was obtained from a study of PD-L1 blockade in urothelial cancer. CDR3 length equals 17 residues. Germline loops: CDR1 SGHAT, CDR2 FQNNGV. Trimming stripped 1 base from V and 0 bases from J, with 13 bases between. Time point: pretreatment peripheral blood. Synthetic templates analogous to TCR were spiked into all PCRs individually. TCRdb's copy holds only in-frame clones and misses some; the assay was immunoSEQ multiplex PCR. Among some 89,000 clones listed, over 75% were seen once. The rearrangement joins TRBV11-2 to TRBJ1-3; no firm D call. The sample consisted of PBMCs, taken around atezolizumab (anti-PD-L1) treatment. This receptor was taken from a man aged 60 to 69 with urothelial cancer. In DNA form, the CDR3 reads TGTGCCAGCAGCTTAGGAGGGTCTCAGTACTCTGGAAACACCATATATTTT. Its protein product is CASSLGGSQYSGNTIYF.